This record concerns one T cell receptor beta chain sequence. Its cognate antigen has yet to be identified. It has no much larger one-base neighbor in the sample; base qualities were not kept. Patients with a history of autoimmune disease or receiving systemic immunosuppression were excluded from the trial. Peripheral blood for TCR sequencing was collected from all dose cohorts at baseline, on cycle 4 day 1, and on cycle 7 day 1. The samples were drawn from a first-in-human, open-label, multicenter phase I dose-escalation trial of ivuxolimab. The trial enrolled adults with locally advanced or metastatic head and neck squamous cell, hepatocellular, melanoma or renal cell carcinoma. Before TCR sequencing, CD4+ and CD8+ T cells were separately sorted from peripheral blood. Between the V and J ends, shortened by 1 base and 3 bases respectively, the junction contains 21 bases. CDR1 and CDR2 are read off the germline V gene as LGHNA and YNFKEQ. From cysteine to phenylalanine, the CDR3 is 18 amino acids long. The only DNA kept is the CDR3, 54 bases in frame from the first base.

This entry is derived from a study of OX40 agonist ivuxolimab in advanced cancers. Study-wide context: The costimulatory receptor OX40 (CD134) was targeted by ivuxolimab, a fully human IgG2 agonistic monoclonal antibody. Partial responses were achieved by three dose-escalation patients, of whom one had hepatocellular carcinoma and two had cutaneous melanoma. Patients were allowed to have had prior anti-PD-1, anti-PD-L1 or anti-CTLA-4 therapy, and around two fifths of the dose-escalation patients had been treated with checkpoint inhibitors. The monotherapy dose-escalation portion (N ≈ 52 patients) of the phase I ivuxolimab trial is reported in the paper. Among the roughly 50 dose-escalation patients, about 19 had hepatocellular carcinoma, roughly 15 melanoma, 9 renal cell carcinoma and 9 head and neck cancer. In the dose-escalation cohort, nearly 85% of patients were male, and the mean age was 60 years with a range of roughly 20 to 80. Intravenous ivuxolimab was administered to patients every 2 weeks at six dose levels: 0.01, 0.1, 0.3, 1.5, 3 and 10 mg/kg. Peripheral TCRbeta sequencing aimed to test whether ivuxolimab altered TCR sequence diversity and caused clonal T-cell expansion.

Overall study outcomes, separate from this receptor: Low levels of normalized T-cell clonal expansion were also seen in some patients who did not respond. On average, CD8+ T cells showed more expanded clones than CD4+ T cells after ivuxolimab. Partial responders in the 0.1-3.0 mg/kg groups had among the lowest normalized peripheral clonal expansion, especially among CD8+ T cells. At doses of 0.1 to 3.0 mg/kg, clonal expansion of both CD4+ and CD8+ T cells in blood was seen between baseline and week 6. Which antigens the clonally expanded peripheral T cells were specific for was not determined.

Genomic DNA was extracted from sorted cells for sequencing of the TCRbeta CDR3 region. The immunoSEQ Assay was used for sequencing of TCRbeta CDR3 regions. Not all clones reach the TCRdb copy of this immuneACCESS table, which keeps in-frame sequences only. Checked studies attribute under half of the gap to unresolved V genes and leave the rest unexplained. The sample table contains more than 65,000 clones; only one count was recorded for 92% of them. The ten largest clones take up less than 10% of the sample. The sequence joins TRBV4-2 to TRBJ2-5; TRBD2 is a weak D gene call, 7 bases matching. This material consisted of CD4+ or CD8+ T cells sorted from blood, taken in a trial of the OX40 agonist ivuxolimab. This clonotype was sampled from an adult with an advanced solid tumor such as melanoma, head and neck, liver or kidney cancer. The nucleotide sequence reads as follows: TGTGCCAGCAGCCAAGCAGATGCAGGGGAGGGGATAGAAGAGACCCAGTACTTC. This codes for CASSQADAGEGIEETQYF.